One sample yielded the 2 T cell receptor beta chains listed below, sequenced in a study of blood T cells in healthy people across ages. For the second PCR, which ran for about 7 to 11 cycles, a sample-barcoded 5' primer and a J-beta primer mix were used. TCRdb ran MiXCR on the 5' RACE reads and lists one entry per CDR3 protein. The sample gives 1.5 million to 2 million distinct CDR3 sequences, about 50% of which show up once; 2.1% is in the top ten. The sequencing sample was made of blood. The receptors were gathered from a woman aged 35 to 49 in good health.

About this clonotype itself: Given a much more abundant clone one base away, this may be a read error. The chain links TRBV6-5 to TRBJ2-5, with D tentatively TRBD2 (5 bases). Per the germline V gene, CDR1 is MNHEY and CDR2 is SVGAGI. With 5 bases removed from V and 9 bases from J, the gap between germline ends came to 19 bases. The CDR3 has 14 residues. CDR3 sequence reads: CASSDGASWESQYF. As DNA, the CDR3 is TGTGCCAGCAGTGACGGTGCTAGCTGGGAGTCCCAGTACTTC.

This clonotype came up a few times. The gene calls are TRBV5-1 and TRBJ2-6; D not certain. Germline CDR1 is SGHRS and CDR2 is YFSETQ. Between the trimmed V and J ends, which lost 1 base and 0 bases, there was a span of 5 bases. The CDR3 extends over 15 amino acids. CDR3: CASSLYPSGANVLTF. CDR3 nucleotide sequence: TGCGCCAGCAGCTTGTACCCCTCTGGGGCCAACGTCCTGACTTTC.